This T cell receptor beta chain appears in the sequencing data of a study of PD-1 blockade in classical Hodgkin lymphoma. About the study: Patients were treated with nivolumab at 3 mg/kg, and this was given intravenously every 2 weeks. Regarding the study as a whole: Before treatment, TCR diversity in newly diagnosed patients was reportedly lower than in healthy donors. Those achieving complete response showed baseline diversity like newly diagnosed patients. Initiation of nivolumab under 1 year after ASCT led to exclusion of patients.

Note on this clone: Its antigen remains unknown.

The data were produced by immunoSEQ multiplex PCR, yet TCRdb's version contains in-frame clones alone and is incomplete. The sample includes around 57,000 clones, approximately 89% of them seen just once. Time point: cycle 4 day 1 (C4D1), after five to seven weeks of nivolumab. Each patient experienced a relapse that followed autologous stem cell transplantation, and brentuximab vedotin exposure varied. The clonotype originates from a human donor with classical Hodgkin lymphoma. This material consisted of peripheral blood mononuclear cells (PBMCs), taken before the fourth cycle of nivolumab.

Here the CDR3 DNA reads TGTGCCAGCAGCCCAGCGGCTAGCGGGGGCCAAGAGACCCAGTACTTC. Residues: CASSPAASGGQETQYF. V and J are TRBV9 and TRBJ2-5; TRBD2 matches at 10 bases. This CDR3 comprises 16 residues. Germline trimming cut 4 bases from V and 1 base from J; bases unmatched to any gene: 7. Germline V gene data show CDR1 as SGDLS and CDR2 as YYNGEE.